One sample yielded the 5 T cell receptor beta chains listed below, sequenced in a study of CD8 T cells in Susac syndrome. RNA amounts of about 0.5 to 1 ug underwent reverse transcription with random hexamers. TCRdb independently ran MiXCR on the immunoSEQ multiplex PCR reads; one entry per CDR3 protein. The data hold over 150,000 distinct CDR3 sequences, with roughly 94% observed a single time. Sequencing used CD4+ T cells from PBMCs. These receptors came from a human donor with Susac syndrome.

V usage is TRBV2 and J usage is TRBJ1-5, with D uncertain. Deletions cut 3 bases from V and 5 bases from J, with 5 bases between. Germline CDR1 and CDR2: SNHLY and FYNNEI. This CDR3 is built from 12 residues. The DNA of the CDR3 is TGTGCCAGCAGTGATCTGTATCAGCCCCAGCATTTT. This gives the protein CASSDLYQPQHF.

The chain is built from TRBV19 and TRBJ1-2, with D maybe TRBD1 (5 bases). CDR3 length: 11 amino acids. V was shortened by 3 bases and J by 9 bases, with 8 bases between the two germline ends. The germline CDR1 and CDR2 sequences are LNHDA and SQIVND (reference sequence). CDR3 protein: CASSMRGRYTF. The CDR3 coding sequence is TGTGCCAGTAGTATGAGGGGCCGCTACACCTTC.

The V and J genes are TRBV20-1 and TRBJ2-1; TRBD2 is a possible D gene (6 bases). The CDR3 is 17 residues long. Germline CDR1 DFQATT, CDR2 SNEGSKA (reference sequence). Between the trimmed V and J ends, which lost 3 bases and 8 bases, there was a span of 26 bases. The DNA for the CDR3 is TGCAGTGCTAGGGGGGAGGCCAGTCATCTGGGAATGGATGAGCAGTTCTTC. Amino acids: CSARGEASHLGMDEQFF.

The V and J genes are TRBV4-3 and TRBJ2-1, with D hard to call. The CDR3 runs to 16 residues. Germline-derived CDR1 and CDR2 are LGHNA and YSLEER. Deletions cut 0 bases from V and 0 bases from J, with 9 bases between. DNA for the CDR3: TGCGCCAGCAGCCAAGATCTAGGAAACTCCTACAATGAGCAGTTCTTC. Translating it yields CASSQDLGNSYNEQFF.

This chain joins TRBV28 and TRBJ2-3; a possible D gene is TRBD2 (5 bases). Trimming removed 7 bases from V and 1 base from J, with 15 bases in between. CDR1 is MDHEN and CDR2 is SYDVKM in the germline V gene. CDR3 length: 15 amino acids. CDR3 in amino acids: CASTGVGVGTDTQYF. The CDR3 nucleotides read TGTGCCAGCACCGGGGTCGGGGTGGGCACAGATACGCAGTATTTT.